This T cell receptor (beta chain) was retrieved from a study of CD8+CD57+ T cells in acquired aplastic anemia. Genomic DNA served as template for TCR beta VDJ and CDR3 profiling. TCRdb reprocessed the reads via MiXCR and lists one record per CDR3 protein. The sample has some 160,000 distinct CDR3 sequences; approximately 51% are singletons. The CDR3 sequence is 12 residues long. The germline V and J ends were trimmed by 4 bases and 3 bases, with 4 bases remaining between them. The germline V gene encodes CDR1 SGHTA and CDR2 FQGNSA. Patients who underwent sequencing had shown CD8+CD57+ cell expansion by flow cytometry.

The chain carries TRBV7-2 and TRBJ1-5; D unclear. The TCR originated in a human donor with aplastic anemia. Sequencing was done on a sample of sorted CD4+, CD8+, or CD8+CD57+ T cells (not recorded which) from PBMCs. The CDR3 sequence is CASSSPNQPQHF. In DNA form, the CDR3 reads TGTGCCAGCAGCTCTCCCAATCAGCCCCAGCATTTT.